This T cell receptor beta chain was identified during a study of blood T cell repertoires in COVID-19. Seattle patients were enrolled during active infection and followed longitudinally. This CDR3 is 14 amino acids long. Germline V lookup: CDR1 GTSNPN, CDR2 SVGIG (reference sequence). Trimming removed 0 bases from V and 2 bases from J, with 10 bases in between. Assay used: immunoSEQ multiplex PCR; TCRdb lists only in-frame clones, some missing. The profile shows 250,000 to 350,000 clones, approximately 90% of them singletons. The sequenced sample consisted of peripheral blood. The receptor comes from a woman aged 45-59 years with COVID-19, enrolled during active disease. The chain uses TRBV30 and TRBJ2-5; D gene ambiguous. The CDR3 protein is CAWSVIGQQETQYF. CDR3 bases: TGTGCCTGGAGTGTAATTGGGCAGCAAGAGACCCAGTACTTC.